The subject of this entry is one TCR beta chain. These data originate in a study of cytomegalovirus exposure and HLA in healthy donors. It was with 60 Vbeta and 13 Jbeta primers that the PCR ran. Assay: immunoSEQ multiplex PCR; the TCRdb copy retains only in-frame clones and omits some. Of approximately 61,000 clones listed, over 70% are singletons. The junction had 5 bases not matched to a gene; V was cut back by 3 bases and J by 2 bases. Germline loops: CDR1 SGHTA, CDR2 FQGNSA. CDR3 length: 16 amino acids. This TCR was recovered from a man between 50 and 59 years old in good health and CMV-seropositive. The sample consisted of PBMCs. J is TRBJ1-2 and V is TRBV7-2; 11 bases match TRBD1. CDR3 coding DNA: TGTGCCAGCAGCTTCCCCAGGACAGGGGGCAACTATGGCTACACCTTC. Residues: CASSFPRTGGNYGYTF.